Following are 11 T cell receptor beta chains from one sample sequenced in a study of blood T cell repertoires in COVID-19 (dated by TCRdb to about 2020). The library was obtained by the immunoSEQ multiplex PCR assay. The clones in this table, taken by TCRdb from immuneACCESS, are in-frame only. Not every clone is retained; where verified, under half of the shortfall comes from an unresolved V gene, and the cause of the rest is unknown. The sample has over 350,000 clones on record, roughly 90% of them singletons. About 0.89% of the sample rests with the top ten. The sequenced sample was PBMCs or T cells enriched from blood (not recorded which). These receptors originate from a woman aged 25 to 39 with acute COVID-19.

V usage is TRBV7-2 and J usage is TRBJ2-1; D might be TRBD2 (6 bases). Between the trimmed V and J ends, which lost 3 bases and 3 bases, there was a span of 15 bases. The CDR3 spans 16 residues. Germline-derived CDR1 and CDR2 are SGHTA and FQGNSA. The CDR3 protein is CASSFGRGGNYNEQFF. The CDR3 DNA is TGTGCCAGCAGCTTTGGACGGGGAGGAAACTACAATGAGCAGTTCTTC.

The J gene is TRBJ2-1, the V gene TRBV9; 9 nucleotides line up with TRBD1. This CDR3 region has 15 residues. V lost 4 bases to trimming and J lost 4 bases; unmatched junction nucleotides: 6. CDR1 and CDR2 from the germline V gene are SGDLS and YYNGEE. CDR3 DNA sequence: TGTGCCAGCAGCCCGAGGGGACAGGGTTACAATGAGCAGTTCTTC. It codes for CASSPRGQGYNEQFF.

The CDR3 DNA reads TGTGCCAGCAGTGACGATACAGGGTGGTCCACTGAAGCTTTCTTT. Translated: CASSDDTGWSTEAFF. The chain is built from TRBV25-1 and TRBJ1-1; tentative D call: TRBD1 (6 bases). Per germline, CDR1 MGHDK and CDR2 SYGVNS. The V and J ends lost 3 bases and 4 bases respectively, with 15 bases between them. This CDR3 has 15 amino acids.

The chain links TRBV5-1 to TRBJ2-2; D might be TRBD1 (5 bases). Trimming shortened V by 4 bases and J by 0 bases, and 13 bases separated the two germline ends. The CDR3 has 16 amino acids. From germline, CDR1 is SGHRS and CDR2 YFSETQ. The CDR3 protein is CASSPRQYANTGELFF. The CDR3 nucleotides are TGCGCCAGCAGCCCCAGACAGTACGCGAACACCGGGGAGCTGTTTTTT.

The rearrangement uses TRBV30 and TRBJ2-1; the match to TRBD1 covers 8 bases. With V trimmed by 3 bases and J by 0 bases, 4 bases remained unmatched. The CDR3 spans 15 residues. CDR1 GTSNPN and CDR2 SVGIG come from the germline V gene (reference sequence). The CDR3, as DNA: TGTGCCTGGAGCCCAGGGGGCCCCTCCTACAATGAGCAGTTCTTC. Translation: CAWSPGGPSYNEQFF.

This chain's CDR3 is CASSLGKVYYEVGSYNEQFF. The CDR3 nucleotides are TGCGCCAGCAGCTTGGGTAAGGTCTACTACGAGGTCGGCTCCTACAATGAGCAGTTCTTC. The chain recombines TRBV5-1 with TRBJ2-1; no reliable D call. There are 20 residues in the CDR3. V lost 0 bases and J 0 bases, leaving 22 bases between the germline ends. Germline loops: CDR1 SGHRS, CDR2 YFSETQ.

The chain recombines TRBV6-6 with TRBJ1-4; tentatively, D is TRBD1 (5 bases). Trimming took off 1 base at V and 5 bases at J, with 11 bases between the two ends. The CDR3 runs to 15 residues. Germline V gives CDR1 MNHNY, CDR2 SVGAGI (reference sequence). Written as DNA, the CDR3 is TGTGCCAGCAGTTACTTGGGGGGACCCAATGAAAAACTGTTTTTT. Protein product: CASSYLGGPNEKLFF.

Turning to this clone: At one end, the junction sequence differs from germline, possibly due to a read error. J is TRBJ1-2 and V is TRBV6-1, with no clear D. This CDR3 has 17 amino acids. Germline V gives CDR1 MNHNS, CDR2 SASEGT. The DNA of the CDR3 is TGTGCCAGCATTGAAAGGTCGGAGGTAGTTTCTCGCTATGGCTACACCTTC. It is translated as CASIERSEVVSRYGYTF.

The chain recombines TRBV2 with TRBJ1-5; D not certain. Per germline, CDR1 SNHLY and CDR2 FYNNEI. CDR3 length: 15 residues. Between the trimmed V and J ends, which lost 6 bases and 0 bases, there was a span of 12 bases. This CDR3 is CASRVSDYSNQPQHF. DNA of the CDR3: TGTGCCAGCAGAGTGTCAGATTATAGCAATCAGCCCCAGCATTTT.

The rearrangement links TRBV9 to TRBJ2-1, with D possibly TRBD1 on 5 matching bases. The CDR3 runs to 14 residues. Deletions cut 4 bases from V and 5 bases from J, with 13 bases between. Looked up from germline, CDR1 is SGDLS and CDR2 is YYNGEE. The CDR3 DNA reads TGTGCCAGCAGCACAAATTACAGGAACAATGAGCAGTTCTTC. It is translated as CASSTNYRNNEQFF.

CDR3 sequence: CATSDPNRGQAFF. CDR3 DNA sequence: TGTGCCACCAGTGACCCTAACAGGGGCCAAGCTTTCTTT. The rearrangement uses TRBV24-1 and TRBJ1-1; 7 bases match TRBD1. Looked up from germline, CDR1 is KGHDR and CDR2 is SFDVKD. The CDR3 spans 13 residues. V was pared by 4 bases and J by 9 bases, with 7 bases of the junction left unmatched.